Listed here are 10 T cell receptor beta chains from one sample, sequenced in a study of blood T cell repertoires in COVID-19 (dated by TCRdb to 2020 to 2021). Library generation was performed with the immunoSEQ multiplex PCR assay. The clones in this table, taken by TCRdb from immuneACCESS, are in-frame only. Not every clone is retained; where verified, under half of the shortfall comes from an unresolved V gene, and the cause of the rest is unknown. The sample contains around 300,000 clones, around 89% of them found a single time. Roughly 3.6% of the sample goes to the ten largest clones. Sample: peripheral blood. Receptor source: a woman aged 40 to 50 with acute or convalescent COVID-19.

The V gene is TRBV10-1, the J gene TRBJ2-2, with TRBD1 as a possible D gene (5 bases). CDR3 size: 16 residues. Trimming cost V 0 bases and J 0 bases, with 8 bases left between them. Germline loops: CDR1 WNHNN, CDR2 SYGVQD (reference sequence). In DNA form, the CDR3 reads TGCGCCAGCAGTGAGTCAGGGGTTCCGAACACCGGGGAGCTGTTTTTT. Amino acid sequence: CASSESGVPNTGELFF.

This chain uses TRBV9 with TRBJ1-4, with 8 bases aligning to TRBD1. The CDR3 spans 15 residues. J lost 4 bases, V lost 4 bases, and 6 bases had no gene match. Germline CDR1 SGDLS, CDR2 YYNGEE. The CDR3 coding sequence is TGTGCCAGCAGCCCCGGGACAGGTCGTAATGAAAAACTGTTTTTT. Translation gives CASSPGTGRNEKLFF.

This chain links TRBV18 with TRBJ1-2; a weak D match, TRBD1 (6 bases). The V end lost 2 bases, the J end lost 0 bases, and 7 bases lay between the germline ends. The CDR3 has 14 amino acids. Germline V gene data show CDR1 as KGHSH and CDR2 as LQKENI. CDR3 region: CASSPGGTNYGYTF. The CDR3 region has the DNA TGTGCCAGCTCACCAGGGGGCACTAACTATGGCTACACCTTC.

The CDR3 loop is CASTETGSKNIQYF. CDR3 coding DNA: TGTGCCAGCACCGAAACAGGGTCCAAAAACATTCAGTACTTC. This chain joins TRBV7-3 and TRBJ2-4; D might be TRBD1 (6 bases). CDR3 length equals 14 residues. Germline V CDR1 and CDR2: SGHTA, FQGTGA. V lost 7 bases to trimming and J lost 2 bases, with 12 bases between them.

This chain's CDR3 is CASSQAQGYTEAFF. CDR3 coding DNA: TGTGCCAGCAGCCAAGCGCAGGGTTACACTGAAGCTTTCTTT. V and J are TRBV3-1 (or the pseudogene TRBV3-2) and TRBJ1-1, with D tentatively TRBD1 (5 bases). The CDR3 covers 14 residues. V gave up 1 base and J gave up 3 bases, with 9 bases separating them. The germline gives CDR1 LGHDT, CDR2 YNNKEL (reference sequence).

This clone has only one observation. The J gene is TRBJ2-7, the V gene TRBV5-1, with 8 positions matching TRBD1. The CDR3 covers 15 residues. Germline V gene sequence: CDR1 SGHRS, CDR2 YFSETQ. J was trimmed by 5 bases and V by 0 bases; bases with no gene match: 7. CDR3 sequence reads: CASSLGAGGLDEQYV. DNA of the CDR3: TGCGCCAGCAGCTTGGGGGCAGGGGGCTTAGACGAGCAGTACGTC.

J is TRBJ1-2 and V is TRBV2; perhaps TRBD1 as D (5 bases). V lost 4 bases and J lost 4, with 19 bases in between. Germline V lookup: CDR1 SNHLY, CDR2 FYNNEI. The CDR3 contains 16 residues. This chain's CDR3 is CASSGFGMGGTYGYTF. CDR3 in DNA: TGTGCCAGCAGTGGATTTGGGATGGGGGGTACCTATGGCTACACCTTC.

The rearrangement uses TRBV18 and TRBJ2-1, with 9 positions matching TRBD2. Trimming cost V 3 bases and J 1 base; bases outside gene matches: 1. This CDR3 comprises 15 residues. Germline V gene sequence: CDR1 KGHSH, CDR2 LQKENI. The CDR3 is CASSPSGGSYNEQFF. CDR3 bases: TGTGCCAGCTCACCTAGCGGGGGTTCCTACAATGAGCAGTTCTTC.

J is TRBJ2-5 and V is TRBV9; 9 bases are shared with TRBD1. This CDR3 is built from 16 residues. Germline CDR1 and CDR2: SGDLS and YYNGEE. J gave up 2 bases and V 0 bases, and 5 bases lay outside the gene matches. CDR3 coding DNA: TGTGCCAGCAGCGTAGCCGGGACAGGGTTTCAAGAGACCCAGTACTTC. Translated, it gives CASSVAGTGFQETQYF.

The rearrangement links TRBV13 to TRBJ1-1; possible D gene TRBD1, 5 bases. The CDR3 spans 14 residues. CDR1 and CDR2 from the germline V gene are PRHDT and FYEKMQ (reference sequence). V was cut by 0 bases and J by 5 bases, with 10 bases left in between. This CDR3 reads CASSLGGPGTEAFF. For the CDR3, the DNA is TGTGCCAGCAGCTTAGGAGGGCCAGGGACTGAAGCTTTCTTT.